This T cell receptor beta chain was retrieved from a study of shared clonotypes between healthy human individuals. Researchers ran the assay at a deep level. Using immunoSEQ multiplex PCR, the repertoire was profiled, and TCRdb retains in-frame clones only, with some absent. The sample lists about 530,000 clones, about 96% occurring once. Notes on this clone: The antigen remains unidentified.

From CD4+ cells came CD45RA+ naive and CD45RA-negative memory subsets. Study conclusions and caveats: Of the naive CD4 clonotypes, around 5% were shared across four donors.

Losses at the gene ends were 4 bases for V and 4 bases for J; bases not matched to a gene: 8. CDR3 length: 15 amino acids. From germline, CDR1 is SGHRS and CDR2 YFSETQ. The specimen was naive CD4+ T cells sorted from blood. Subset here: CD45RA+ positively selected. The source of this sequence is a woman in her thirties in good health. The chain carries TRBV5-1 and TRBJ1-5, with TRBD1 matching 7 bases. This CDR3 is CASSPGGTANQPQHF. As DNA, the CDR3 is TGCGCCAGCAGCCCGGGCGGGACAGCTAATCAGCCCCAGCATTTT. The full variable domain, its missing parts supplied by reference TRBV5-1 and TRBJ1-5, is KAGVTQTPRYLIKTRGQQVTLSCSPISGHRSVSWYQQTPGQGLQFLFEYFSETQRNKGNFPGRFSGRQFSNSRSEMNVSTLELGDSALYLCASSPGGTANQPQHFGDGTRLSIL.